A single sample gave rise to the 11 T cell receptor beta chains below, sequenced in a study of blood T cell repertoires in COVID-19. The table came from immunoSEQ multiplex PCR; TCRdb's copy has only in-frame clones and leaves some out. Of tens of thousands of clones in the sample, 81% were seen once. Sequencing used peripheral blood. Source of these receptors: a man at least 80 years old with acute or convalescent COVID-19.

This chain links TRBV18 with TRBJ2-2; 8 bases are a match to TRBD1. Germline V CDR1 and CDR2: KGHSH, LQKENI. V lost 5 bases and J lost 0; bases outside the gene matches: 2. The CDR3 spans 15 residues. The CDR3 DNA follows: TGTGCCAGCTCAGGGGGACAGGCGAACACCGGGGAGCTGTTTTTT. Its translation: CASSGGQANTGELFF.

This rearrangement joins TRBV9 to TRBJ1-1; D gene unclear. Germline lookup yields CDR1 SGDLS and CDR2 YYNGEE. The CDR3 totals 14 residues. The ends were cut back, 5 bases at V and 2 bases at J, with 13 bases in the middle. CDR3 bases: TGTGCCAGCAGAAGTGGCCCCGCAAACACTGAAGCTTTCTTT. Its protein product is CASRSGPANTEAFF.

The genes are TRBV18 and TRBJ2-5; TRBD1 matches at 9 bases. The trim removed 3 bases at V and 2 bases at J, leaving 4 bases unmatched. Per the germline V gene, CDR1 is KGHSH and CDR2 is LQKENI. The CDR3 is 15 residues long. This chain's CDR3 is CASSPGQGIQETQYF. Here the CDR3 DNA reads TGTGCCAGCTCACCCGGACAGGGGATACAAGAGACCCAGTACTTC. Full variable domain (remainder filled in from reference TRBV18 and TRBJ2-5): NAGVMQNPRHLVRRRGQEARLRCSPMKGHSHVYWYRQLPEEGLKFMVYLQKENIIDESGMPKERFSAEFPKEGPSILRIQQVVRGDSAAYFCASSPGQGIQETQYFGPGTRLLVL.

The CDR3 DNA reads TGCGCCAGCAGCCTAGGGACAGACATCGTTTCAGATACGCAGTATTTT. It encodes CASSLGTDIVSDTQYF. The V call is TRBV5-1, the J call TRBJ2-3; 7 bases are shared with TRBD1. CDR1 is SGHRS and CDR2 is YFSETQ in the germline V gene. CDR3 length: 16 amino acids. V lost 4 bases, J lost 4 bases, and 12 bases stayed unmatched. Supplemented by reference TRBV5-1 and TRBJ2-3, the full variable domain reads KAGVTQTPRYLIKTRGQQVTLSCSPISGHRSVSWYQQTPGQGLQFLFEYFSETQRNKGNFPGRFSGRQFSNSRSEMNVSTLELGDSALYLCASSLGTDIVSDTQYFGPGTRLTVL.

The chain is built from TRBV7-2 and TRBJ1-2, with no clear D. Trimming shortened V by 1 base and J by 3 bases, and 12 bases separated the two germline ends. Germline CDR1 is SGHTA and CDR2 is FQGNSA. The CDR3 is 15 residues long. The CDR3 loop is CASSLVQSGDYGYTF. CDR3 in DNA: TGTGCCAGCAGCTTAGTTCAAAGCGGGGACTATGGCTACACCTTC.

J is TRBJ1-3 and V is TRBV19; D is unclear. The germline V and J ends were trimmed by 3 bases and 0 bases, with 6 bases remaining between them. Germline V gene lookup returns CDR1 LNHDA and CDR2 SQIVND (reference sequence). This CDR3 has 14 residues. CDR3 sequence (DNA): TGTGCCAGTAGTATGTACAGCTCTGGAAACACCATATATTTT. This codes for CASSMYSSGNTIYF.

This rearrangement joins TRBV6-6 to TRBJ1-4; D is ambiguous. The V gene's germline CDR1 is MNHNY and CDR2 SVGAGI (reference sequence). There are 13 residues in the CDR3. Between the trimmed V and J ends, which lost 5 bases and 7 bases, there was a span of 11 bases. This CDR3 reads CASSAPTGEKLFF. CDR3 bases: TGTGCCAGCAGTGCTCCCACGGGTGAAAAACTGTTTTTT.

The rearrangement links TRBV7-6 to TRBJ1-1; D may be TRBD1 (6 bases). The V and J ends lost 2 bases and 4 bases respectively, with 20 bases between them. Germline lookup yields CDR1 SGHVS and CDR2 FNYEAQ. The CDR3 is 17 amino acids. Written as DNA, the CDR3 is TGTGCCAGCAGCTTAAGGGACAAGCTAGGGGCCGGCACTGAAGCTTTCTTT. Translation gives CASSLRDKLGAGTEAFF.

V and J are TRBV10-3 and TRBJ2-3, with 13 bases identical to TRBD2. The germline V gene has CDR1 ENHRY and CDR2 SYGVKD. This CDR3 has 20 residues. V lost 2 bases, J lost 0 bases, and 11 bases stayed unmatched. CDR3 region: CAISESGLAGAMTSTDTQYF. Here the CDR3 DNA reads TGTGCCATCAGTGAGAGTGGACTAGCGGGGGCGATGACTAGCACAGATACGCAGTATTTT.

The genes are TRBV6-2 or TRBV6-3 and TRBJ1-4; 7 bases match TRBD1. J was trimmed by 5 bases and V by 6 bases; bases with no gene match: 6. The CDR3 is 14 amino acids. In germline, CDR1 is MNHEY, CDR2 SVGEGT. The CDR3 protein is CASSRDRRNEKLFF. The CDR3 DNA reads as TGTGCCAGCAGCCGGGACAGAAGAAATGAAAAACTGTTTTTT.

This rearrangement joins TRBV27 to TRBJ1-6; TRBD1 aligns across 7 bases. The CDR3 totals 17 residues. Germline trimming cut 3 bases from V and 0 bases from J; bases unmatched to any gene: 5. Per germline, CDR1 MNHEY and CDR2 SMNVEV (reference sequence). CDR3 nucleotides: TGTGCCAGCAGTTTTGGGACAGAGAGCTCCTATAATTCACCCCTCCACTTT. This encodes CASSFGTESSYNSPLHF.